This T cell receptor beta chain was recovered during a study of brain metastases from non-small cell lung cancer. Study findings and constraints: Fewer infiltrating T cells were found in brain metastases than primaries. TCR repertoires overlapped largely between brain metastases and matched primaries. T-cell clones appeared expanded in around 64% of brain metastases relative to matched primary tumors.

CDR3 length equals 14 residues. Trimming removed 6 bases from V and 2 bases from J, with 14 bases in between. Germline V gives CDR1 MNHNY, CDR2 SVGAGI (reference sequence). Using immunoSEQ multiplex PCR, the repertoire was profiled, and TCRdb retains in-frame clones only, with some absent. The profile shows fewer than 2,500 clones, about 90% of them singletons. On this clone itself: The antigen remains undetermined.

Source material: primary lung tumor tissue. The chain carries TRBV6-6 and TRBJ2-7; D is possibly TRBD2 (6 bases). The TCR sequence derives from a donor over 35 with non-small cell lung cancer. The CDR3 loop is CASRDPGAPYEQYF. Here the CDR3 DNA reads TGTGCCAGCAGGGACCCGGGAGCCCCCTACGAGCAGTACTTC.